This T cell receptor beta chain was observed in a study of blood T cell repertoires in COVID-19. The method was immunoSEQ multiplex PCR; TCRdb's version includes in-frame clones alone and lacks a portion of them. The sample consists of approximately 90,000 clones, about 84% of them appearing once. This CDR3 contains 15 residues. Trimming cost V 3 bases and J 0 bases, with 12 bases left between them. Germline lookup yields CDR1 LNHNV and CDR2 YYDKDF (reference sequence). The chain is built from TRBV15 and TRBJ2-7, with a tentative D call TRBD2 (7 bases). Specimen: peripheral blood. This clonotype originated in a man aged 55-75 years with acute or convalescent COVID-19. For the CDR3, the DNA is TGTGCCACCAGCAGGGCGGGGGCCAGCTCCTACGAGCAGTACTTC. Residues: CATSRAGASSYEQYF.